This T cell receptor (beta chain) was found in a study of radiation and T cells in renal cell carcinoma. Time point reported: blood 2 weeks post-SBRT. As to treatment: 15 Gy SBRT to primary tumor, nephrectomy 4 weeks later. The assay was immunoSEQ multiplex PCR, and TCRdb's table has in-frame clones only and misses some. The data contain roughly 75,000 clones, roughly 82% of them seen just once; the ten biggest clones take up approximately 5.4%. This CDR3 has 16 amino acids. J gave up 3 bases and V 3 bases, and 7 bases lay outside the gene matches. Germline-derived CDR1 and CDR2 are SQVTM and ANQGSEA.

The clonotype comes from a man aged 55 to 70 with renal cell carcinoma. The sequenced sample was blood, obtained from a patient whose treatment included radiotherapy and nephrectomy. The V and J genes are TRBV29-1 and TRBJ2-3; 12 bases are shared with TRBD2. The CDR3 DNA reads as TGCAGCGTTGAGACTAGCGGGAGAGTTGGGACAGATACGCAGTATTTT. Encoded protein: CSVETSGRVGTDTQYF.